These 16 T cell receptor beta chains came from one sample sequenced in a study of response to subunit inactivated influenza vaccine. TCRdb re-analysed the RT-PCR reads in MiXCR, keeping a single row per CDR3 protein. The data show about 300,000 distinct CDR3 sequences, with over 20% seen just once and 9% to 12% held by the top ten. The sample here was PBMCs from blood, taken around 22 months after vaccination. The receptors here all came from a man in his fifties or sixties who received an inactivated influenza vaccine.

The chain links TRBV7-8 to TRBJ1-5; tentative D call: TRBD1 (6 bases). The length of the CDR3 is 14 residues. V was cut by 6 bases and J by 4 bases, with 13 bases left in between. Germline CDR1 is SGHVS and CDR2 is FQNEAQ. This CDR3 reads CASRSQGGNQPQHF. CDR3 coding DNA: TGTGCCAGCAGATCACAGGGAGGGAATCAGCCCCAGCATTTT.

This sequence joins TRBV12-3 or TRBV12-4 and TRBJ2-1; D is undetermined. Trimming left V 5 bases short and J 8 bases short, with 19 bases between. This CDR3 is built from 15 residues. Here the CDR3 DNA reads TGTGCCAGCAGTGCCCGGCCGAAGCTGCGCGATGAGCAGTTCTTC. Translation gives CASSARPKLRDEQFF.

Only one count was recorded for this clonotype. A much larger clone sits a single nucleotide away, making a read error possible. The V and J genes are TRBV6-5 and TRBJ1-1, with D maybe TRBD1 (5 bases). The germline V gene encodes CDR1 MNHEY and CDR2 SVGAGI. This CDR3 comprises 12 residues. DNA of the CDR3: TGTGCCAGCAGCAGCGACGGGACTGAAGCTTTATTT. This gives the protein CASSSDGTEALF.

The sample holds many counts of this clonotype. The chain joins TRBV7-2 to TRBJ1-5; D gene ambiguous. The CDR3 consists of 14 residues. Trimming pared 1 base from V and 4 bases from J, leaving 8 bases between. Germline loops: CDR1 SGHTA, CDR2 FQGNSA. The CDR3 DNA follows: TGTGCCAGCAGCTTAGTGCGTTTGAATCAGCCCCAGCATTTT. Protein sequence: CASSLVRLNQPQHF.

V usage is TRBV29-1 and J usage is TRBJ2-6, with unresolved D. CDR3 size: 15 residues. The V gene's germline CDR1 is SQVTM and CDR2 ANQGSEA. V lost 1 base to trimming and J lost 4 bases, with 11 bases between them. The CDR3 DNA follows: TGCAGCGTTGAAGCAAACAGCCACGGGGCCAACGTCCTGACTTTC. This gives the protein CSVEANSHGANVLTF.

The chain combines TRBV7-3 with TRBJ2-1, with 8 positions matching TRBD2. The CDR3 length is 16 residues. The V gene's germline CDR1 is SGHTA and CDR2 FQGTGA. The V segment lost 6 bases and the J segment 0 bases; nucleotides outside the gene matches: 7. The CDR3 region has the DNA TGTGCCAGCAGTATAGCCGGGACTAGCTCCTACAATGAGCAGTTCTTC. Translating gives CASSIAGTSSYNEQFF.

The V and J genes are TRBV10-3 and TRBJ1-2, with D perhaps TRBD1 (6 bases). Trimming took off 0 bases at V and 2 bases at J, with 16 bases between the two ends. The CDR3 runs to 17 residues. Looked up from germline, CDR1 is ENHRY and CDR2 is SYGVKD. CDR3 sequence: CAISESSRTGRNYGYTF. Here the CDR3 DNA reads TGTGCCATCAGTGAGTCGAGTCGAACAGGGCGCAACTATGGCTACACCTTC.

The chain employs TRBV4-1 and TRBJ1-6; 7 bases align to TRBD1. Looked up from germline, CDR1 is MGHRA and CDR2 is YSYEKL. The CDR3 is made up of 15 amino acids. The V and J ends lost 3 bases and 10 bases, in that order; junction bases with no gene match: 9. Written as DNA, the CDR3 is TGCGCCAGCAGCCAGGAGACAGGGTTTTCGTCACCCCTCCACTTT. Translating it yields CASSQETGFSSPLHF.

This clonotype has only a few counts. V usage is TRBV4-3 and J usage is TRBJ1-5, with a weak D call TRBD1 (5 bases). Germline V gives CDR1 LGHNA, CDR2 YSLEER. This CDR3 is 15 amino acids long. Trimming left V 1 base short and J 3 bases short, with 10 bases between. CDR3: CASSQVWGNNQPQHF. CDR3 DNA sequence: TGCGCCAGCAGCCAAGTATGGGGGAACAATCAGCCCCAGCATTTT.

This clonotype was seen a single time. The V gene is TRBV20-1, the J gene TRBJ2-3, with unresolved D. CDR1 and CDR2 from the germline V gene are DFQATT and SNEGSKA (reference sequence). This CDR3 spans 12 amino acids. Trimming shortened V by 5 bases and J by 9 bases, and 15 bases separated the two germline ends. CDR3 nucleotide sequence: TGCAGTGCTTCACCGACGCGAAAGACGCAGTATTTT. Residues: CSASPTRKTQYF.

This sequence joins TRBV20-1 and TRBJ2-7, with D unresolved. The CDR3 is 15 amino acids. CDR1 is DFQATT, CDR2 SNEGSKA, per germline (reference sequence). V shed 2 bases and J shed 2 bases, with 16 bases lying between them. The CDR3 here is CSARPRPLGPYEQYF. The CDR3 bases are TGCAGTGCTAGACCGAGACCCCTTGGGCCCTACGAGCAGTACTTC.

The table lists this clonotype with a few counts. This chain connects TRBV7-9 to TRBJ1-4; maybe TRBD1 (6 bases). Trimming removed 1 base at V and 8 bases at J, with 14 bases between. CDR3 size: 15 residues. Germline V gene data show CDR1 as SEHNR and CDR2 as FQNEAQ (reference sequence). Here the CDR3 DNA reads TGTGCCAGCAGCTTAGTGACAGGTCGGGTCGAAAAACTGTTTTTT. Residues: CASSLVTGRVEKLFF.

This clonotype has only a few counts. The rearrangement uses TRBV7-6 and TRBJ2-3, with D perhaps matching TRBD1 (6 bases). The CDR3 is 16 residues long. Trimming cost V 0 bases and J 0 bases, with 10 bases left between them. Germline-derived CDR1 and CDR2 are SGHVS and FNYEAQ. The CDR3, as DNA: TGTGCCAGCAGCTTAGCGGGACAACCTAGCACAGATACGCAGTATTTT. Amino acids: CASSLAGQPSTDTQYF.

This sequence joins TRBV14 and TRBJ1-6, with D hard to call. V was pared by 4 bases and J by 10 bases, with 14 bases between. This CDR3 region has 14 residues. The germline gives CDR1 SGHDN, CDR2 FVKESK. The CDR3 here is CASSPQKGGSPLHF. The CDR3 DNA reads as TGTGCCAGCAGCCCACAGAAGGGTGGGTCACCCCTCCACTTT.

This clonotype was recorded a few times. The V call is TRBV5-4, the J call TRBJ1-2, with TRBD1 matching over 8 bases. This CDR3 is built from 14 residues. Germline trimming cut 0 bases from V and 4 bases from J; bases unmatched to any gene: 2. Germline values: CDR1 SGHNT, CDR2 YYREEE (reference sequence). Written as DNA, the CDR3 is TGTGCCAGCAGCTTGGAAGGGACAGGCTATGGCTACACCTTC. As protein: CASSLEGTGYGYTF.

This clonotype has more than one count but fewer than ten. The CDR3: CASSLDPNLGEQYF. The CDR3 coding sequence is TGTGCCAGCAGCTTAGACCCTAATTTAGGCGAGCAGTACTTC. The V gene is TRBV7-2, the J gene TRBJ2-7; no reliable D call. The V gene lost 1 base and the J gene lost 6 bases, with 13 bases spanning the gap. This CDR3 region has 14 residues. Per germline, CDR1 SGHTA and CDR2 FQGNSA. The whole variable domain, filled in from reference TRBV7-2 and TRBJ2-7, reads GAGVSQSPSNKVTEKGKDVELRCDPISGHTALYWYRQSLGQGLEFLIYFQGNSAPDKSGLPSDRFSAERTGGSVSTLTIQRTQQEDSAVYLCASSLDPNLGEQYFGPGTRLTVT.